The next 16 T cell receptor beta chains were all read from a single sample in a study of long-term antiretroviral therapy in people with HIV. The authors ran the immunoSEQ assay, v3.0, at survey level. Only in-frame clones appear in the TCRdb table, and some are missing; sequencing was by immunoSEQ multiplex PCR. The table has roughly 38,000 clones, 80% seen once; the top ten hold about 5.8%. The sample in question was unsorted PBMCs, obtained 3.4 years after starting antiretroviral therapy. These receptors all come from a man aged 25 to 45 with HIV.

The V gene is TRBV19, the J gene TRBJ1-5; tentatively, D is TRBD1 (6 bases). The CDR3 covers 14 residues. The V end lost 10 bases, the J end lost 3 bases, and 16 bases lay between the germline ends. Germline lookup yields CDR1 LNHDA and CDR2 SQIVND (reference sequence). The CDR3 bases are TGTGCCACCCGACGGACAGCGAACAATCAGCCCCAGCATTTT. This sequence encodes CATRRTANNQPQHF. Together with reference TRBV19 and TRBJ1-5, the CDR3 gives the full variable domain: DGGITQSPKYLFRKEGQNVTLSCEQNLNHDAMYWYRQDPGQGLRLIYYSQIVNDFQKGDIAEGYSVSREKKESFPLTVTSAQKNPTAFYLCATRRTANNQPQHFGDGTRLSIL.

The rearrangement uses TRBV5-1 and TRBJ1-2; D gene unclear. Germline V lookup: CDR1 SGHRS, CDR2 YFSETQ. Trimming shortened V by 0 bases and J by 5 bases, and 17 bases separated the two germline ends. This CDR3 has 16 residues. CDR3 nucleotides: TGCGCCAGCAGCTTGGAAGGGCGGTCACTGCGGTATGGCTACACCTTC. Its translation is CASSLEGRSLRYGYTF.

The CDR3 bases are TGTGCCAGCAGTCCCCTAACTAGACCGAACTACAATGAGCAGTTCTTC. Protein product: CASSPLTRPNYNEQFF. The V gene is TRBV7-9, the J gene TRBJ2-1; D might be TRBD2 (5 bases). The V end lost 6 bases, the J end lost 3 bases, and 18 bases lay between the germline ends. In germline, CDR1 is SEHNR, CDR2 FQNEAQ (reference sequence). The CDR3 loop spans 16 amino acids. The full variable domain, with the rest looked up from reference TRBV7-9 and TRBJ2-1, is DTGVSQNPRHKITKRGQNVTFRCDPISEHNRLYWYRQTLGQGPEFLTYFQNEAQLEKSRLLSDRFSAERPKGSFSTLEIQRTEQGDSAMYLCASSPLTRPNYNEQFFGPGTRLTVL.

The chain is built from TRBV5-4 and TRBJ2-3; 9 bases fit TRBD1. Germline V CDR1 and CDR2: SGHNT, YYREEE (reference sequence). The CDR3 runs 14 residues. J gave up 5 bases and V 5 bases, and 6 bases lay outside the gene matches. The CDR3 is CASSTGTGLDTQYF. Here the CDR3 DNA reads TGTGCCAGCAGTACCGGGACAGGGTTAGATACGCAGTATTTT.

This rearrangement joins TRBV19 to TRBJ2-2; the D gene is possibly TRBD2 (5 bases). From germline, CDR1 is LNHDA and CDR2 SQIVND (reference sequence). Trimming pared 8 bases from V and 5 bases from J, leaving 12 bases between. The CDR3 loop spans 13 amino acids. The CDR3 nucleotides read TGTGCCAGTGGGGAGTGGGCGACCGGGGAGCTGTTTTTT. This sequence encodes CASGEWATGELFF.

This sequence joins TRBV27 and TRBJ2-3, with TRBD2 identical over 11 bases. V trimming: 11 bases; J trimming: 2 bases; junction bases outside the gene matches: 6. The germline gives CDR1 MNHEY, CDR2 SMNVEV (reference sequence). This CDR3 has 14 residues. The DNA for the CDR3 is TGTGCCTCGGGGACTAGCGGTAACACAGATACGCAGTATTTT. This translates into CASGTSGNTDTQYF.

This clone is medium-sized in the sample. The chain recombines TRBV6-1 with TRBJ1-1; TRBD1 aligns across 7 bases. The junction had 7 bases not matched to a gene; V was cut back by 6 bases and J by 0 bases. From germline, CDR1 is MNHNS and CDR2 SASEGT. This CDR3 has 15 amino acids. CDR3 DNA: TGTGCCAGCAGAGATAGGGACAGAGTGAACACTGAAGCTTTCTTT. Its translation is CASRDRDRVNTEAFF.

The CDR3: CASSLAQGYNYGYTF. CDR3 sequence (DNA): TGTGCCAGCAGCTTAGCTCAGGGCTATAACTATGGCTACACCTTC. The chain has TRBV7-8 and TRBJ1-2; TRBD1 might be the D (5 bases). Deletions cut 0 bases from V and 1 base from J, with 9 bases between. CDR1 and CDR2 from the germline V gene are SGHVS and FQNEAQ. There are 15 residues in the CDR3.

This clone was detected once. The rearrangement joins TRBV28 to TRBJ1-1; 7 bases are shared with TRBD1. The V gene's germline CDR1 is MDHEN and CDR2 SYDVKM. This CDR3 region has 16 residues. J gave up 3 bases and V 6 bases, and 13 bases lay outside the gene matches. The CDR3 loop is CASSRGTTGVDTEAFF. In nucleotides, the CDR3 is TGTGCCAGCAGCCGCGGGACAACAGGGGTGGACACTGAAGCTTTCTTT.

The V and J genes are TRBV12-2 and TRBJ2-7; the table's D call, TRBD1, was not checked against the DNA. TRBV12-2 is reported as a pseudogene. The CDR3 extends over 14 amino acids. The CDR3 bases are TGTGCAATCACTACAGGGACACGAGCCTACGAGCAGTACTTC. Its translation: CAITTGTRAYEQYF.

This clone has only one observation. This rearrangement joins TRBV13 to TRBJ2-3; D perhaps matches TRBD2 (5 bases). Per the germline V gene, CDR1 is PRHDT and CDR2 is FYEKMQ (reference sequence). The CDR3 length is 15 residues. The V end was cut by 0 bases, the J end by 1 base, with 8 bases between. The CDR3 DNA reads TGTGCCAGCAGCTTAGGGATGGAGGGCACAGATACGCAGTATTTT. This translates into CASSLGMEGTDTQYF.

The V call is TRBV6-6, the J call TRBJ1-1; D ambiguous. This CDR3 contains 10 residues. Trimming shortened V by 5 bases and J by 8 bases, and 6 bases separated the two germline ends. Germline assignment: CDR1 MNHNY and CDR2 SVGAGI (reference sequence). As DNA, the CDR3 is TGTGCCAGCAGTCGGGCCGAAGCTTTCTTT. Its translation: CASSRAEAFF.

V gene TRBV7-9 combines with J gene TRBJ1-2; D uncertain. CDR1 and CDR2 (germline): SEHNR, FQNEAQ (reference sequence). The CDR3 extends over 13 amino acids. V was clipped by 5 bases and J by 4 bases, with 11 bases between them. The CDR3 sequence: CASSPWRSYGYTF. The CDR3 DNA reads TGTGCCAGCAGCCCTTGGAGGAGCTATGGCTACACCTTC.

The J gene is TRBJ2-1, the V gene TRBV6-5; 10 bases are shared with TRBD2. CDR1 is MNHEY, CDR2 SVGAGI, per germline. The ends lost 0 bases at V and 8 bases at J; junction bases unmatched: 4. The CDR3 runs 15 residues. The CDR3 here is CASSYSASGSYEQFF. Here the CDR3 DNA reads TGTGCCAGCAGTTACTCGGCTAGCGGGAGCTATGAGCAGTTCTTC.

For this clone: This same CDR3 is encoded by further DNA sequences in the sample. V gene TRBV27 combines with J gene TRBJ2-7, with no clear D. This CDR3 contains 13 residues. The V and J ends lost 2 bases and 1 base respectively, with 6 bases between them. Germline CDR1 is MNHEY and CDR2 is SMNVEV (reference sequence). The CDR3 nucleotides are TGTGCCAGCAGTTTAGGGCTATCCTACGAGCAGTACTTC. This sequence encodes CASSLGLSYEQYF.

The chain is built from TRBV6-5 and TRBJ1-5; D perhaps matches TRBD1 (5 bases). CDR3 length equals 13 residues. Germline V lookup: CDR1 MNHEY, CDR2 SVGAGI. The V end lost 4 bases, the J end lost 3 bases, and 7 bases lay between the germline ends. The CDR3 is CASSSGTNQPQHF. CDR3 nucleotides: TGTGCCAGCAGTTCAGGGACCAATCAGCCCCAGCATTTT.